A single T cell receptor (beta chain) is shown here with its context. Germline CDR1 reads LNHDA; CDR2 reads SQIVND (reference sequence). V lost 5 bases and J 5 bases, leaving 16 bases between the germline ends. The length of the CDR3 is 14 residues. The data were obtained in a study of control samples from healthy donors and cancer patients. Here immunoSEQ multiplex PCR was the method, and the copy in TCRdb shows in-frame clones only, minus some. The sample records roughly 95,000 clones, 80% to 95% being singletons. The receptor comes from a human donor in good health. The donor label of this sample is uncertain. This sequence joins TRBV19 and TRBJ2-7; D perhaps matches TRBD1 (6 bases). Sequencing was performed on blood. CDR3 coding DNA: TGTGCCAGTAGTTCCCAGGGGTTCCTCCACGAGCAGTACTTC. It encodes CASSSQGFLHEQYF.